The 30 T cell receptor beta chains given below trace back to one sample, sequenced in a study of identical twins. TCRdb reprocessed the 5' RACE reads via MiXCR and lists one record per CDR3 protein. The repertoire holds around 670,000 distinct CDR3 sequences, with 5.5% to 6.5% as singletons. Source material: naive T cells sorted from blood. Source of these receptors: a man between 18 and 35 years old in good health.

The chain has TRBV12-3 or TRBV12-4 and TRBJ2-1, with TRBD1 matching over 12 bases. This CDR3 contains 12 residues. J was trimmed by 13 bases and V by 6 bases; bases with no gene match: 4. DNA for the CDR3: TGTGCCAGCAGATTGGGACAGGGGGCCCAGTTCTTC. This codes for CASRLGQGAQFF.

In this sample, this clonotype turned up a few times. The CDR3 DNA follows: TGTGCCAGCAGTCCGATACTCTCAGATACGCAGTATTTT. Translated: CASSPILSDTQYF. The chain recombines TRBV6-1 with TRBJ2-3; D is unclear. The CDR3 loop spans 13 amino acids. Trimming left V 5 bases short and J 4 bases short, with 10 bases between. Looked up from germline, CDR1 is MNHNS and CDR2 is SASEGT.

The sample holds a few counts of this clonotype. CDR3 bases: TGTGCCAGCGGACAGGGGCTAGCGGTTTACAATGAGCAGTTCTTC. Encoded protein: CASGQGLAVYNEQFF. V is TRBV7-2 and J is TRBJ2-1; 9 bases match TRBD1. Germline V CDR1 and CDR2: SGHTA, FQGNSA. The CDR3 spans 15 residues. The V gene end was trimmed by 8 bases and the J gene end by 4 bases; junction bases not matched to a gene: 9. Based on the CDR3 plus reference TRBV7-2 and TRBJ2-1, the full variable domain is GAGVSQSPSNKVTEKGKDVELRCDPISGHTALYWYRQSLGQGLEFLIYFQGNSAPDKSGLPSDRFSAERTGGSVSTLTIQRTQQEDSAVYLCASGQGLAVYNEQFFGPGTRLTVL.

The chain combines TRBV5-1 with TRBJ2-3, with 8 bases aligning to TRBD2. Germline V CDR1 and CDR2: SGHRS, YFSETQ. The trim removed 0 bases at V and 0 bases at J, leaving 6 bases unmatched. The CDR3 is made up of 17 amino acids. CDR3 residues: CASSLVPAGVSTDTQYF. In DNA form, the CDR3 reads TGCGCCAGCAGCTTGGTGCCAGCGGGGGTAAGCACAGATACGCAGTATTTT.

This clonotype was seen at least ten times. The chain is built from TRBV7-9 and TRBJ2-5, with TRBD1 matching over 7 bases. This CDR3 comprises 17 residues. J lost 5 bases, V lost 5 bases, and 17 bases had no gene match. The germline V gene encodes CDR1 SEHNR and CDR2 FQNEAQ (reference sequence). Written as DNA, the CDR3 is TGTGCCAGCAGCCTACACACAGGGGTTAGACAAGGGGAGACCCAGTACTTC. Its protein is CASSLHTGVRQGETQYF. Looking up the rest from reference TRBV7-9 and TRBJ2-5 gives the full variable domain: DTGVSQNPRHKITKRGQNVTFRCDPISEHNRLYWYRQTLGQGPEFLTYFQNEAQLEKSRLLSDRFSAERPKGSFSTLEIQRTEQGDSAMYLCASSLHTGVRQGETQYFGPGTRLLVL.

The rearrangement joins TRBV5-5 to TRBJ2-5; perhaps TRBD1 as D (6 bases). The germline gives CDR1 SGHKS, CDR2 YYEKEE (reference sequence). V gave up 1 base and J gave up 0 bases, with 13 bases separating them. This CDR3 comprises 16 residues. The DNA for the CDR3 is TGTGCCAGCAGCTTGAGCCCAGGGGCCGACCAAGAGACCCAGTACTTC. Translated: CASSLSPGADQETQYF.

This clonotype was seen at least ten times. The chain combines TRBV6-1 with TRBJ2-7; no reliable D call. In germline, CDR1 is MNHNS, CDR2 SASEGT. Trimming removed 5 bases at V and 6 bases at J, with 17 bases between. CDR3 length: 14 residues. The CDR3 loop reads CASSRPDDIPEQYV. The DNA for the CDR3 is TGTGCCAGCAGTCGTCCCGACGACATCCCCGAGCAGTACGTC.

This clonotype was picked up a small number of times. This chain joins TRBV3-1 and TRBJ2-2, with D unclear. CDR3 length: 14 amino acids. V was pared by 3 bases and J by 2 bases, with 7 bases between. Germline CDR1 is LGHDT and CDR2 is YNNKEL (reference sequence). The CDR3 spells CASSQLTNTGELFF. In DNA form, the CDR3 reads TGTGCCAGCAGCCAGCTAACCAACACCGGGGAGCTGTTTTTT.

Written as DNA, the CDR3 is TGTGCCAGCAGCTTGGTAGGGGGACAGGGGACCTCCTACGAGCAGTACTTC. It specifies CASSLVGGQGTSYEQYF. This chain links TRBV7-9 with TRBJ2-7; TRBD1 agrees at 10 bases. Germline V gene sequence: CDR1 SEHNR, CDR2 FQNEAQ (reference sequence). The ends lost 3 bases at V and 0 bases at J; junction bases unmatched: 8. The CDR3 totals 17 residues.

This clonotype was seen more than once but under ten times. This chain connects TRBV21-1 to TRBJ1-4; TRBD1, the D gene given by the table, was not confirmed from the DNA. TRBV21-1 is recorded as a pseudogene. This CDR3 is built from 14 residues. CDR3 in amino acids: CASSKGAPGEKLFF. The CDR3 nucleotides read TGTGCCAGCAGCAAGGGGGCGCCGGGTGAAAAACTGTTTTTT.

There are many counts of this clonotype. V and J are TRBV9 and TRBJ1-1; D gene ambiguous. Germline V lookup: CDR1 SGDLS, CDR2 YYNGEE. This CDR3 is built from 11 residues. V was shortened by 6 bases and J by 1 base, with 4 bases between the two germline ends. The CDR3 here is CASKGNTEAFF. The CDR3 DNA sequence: TGTGCCAGCAAGGGGAACACTGAAGCTTTCTTT.

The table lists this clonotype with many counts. Written as DNA, the CDR3 is TGCGCCAGCAGCTTGGCGCTAGCGAACACCGGGGAGCTGTTTTTT. Translation gives CASSLALANTGELFF. The V gene is TRBV5-1, the J gene TRBJ2-2; D gene unclear. The CDR3 is 15 amino acids. V was trimmed by 0 bases and J by 0 bases, leaving 6 bases between them. Germline CDR1 is SGHRS and CDR2 is YFSETQ.

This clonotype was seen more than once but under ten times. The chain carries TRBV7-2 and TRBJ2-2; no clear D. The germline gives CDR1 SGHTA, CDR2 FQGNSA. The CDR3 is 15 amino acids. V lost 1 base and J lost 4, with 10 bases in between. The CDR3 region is CASSLVGRSTGELFF. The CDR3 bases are TGTGCCAGCAGCTTAGTCGGCAGGTCCACCGGGGAGCTGTTTTTT. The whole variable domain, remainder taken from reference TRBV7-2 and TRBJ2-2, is GAGVSQSPSNKVTEKGKDVELRCDPISGHTALYWYRQSLGQGLEFLIYFQGNSAPDKSGLPSDRFSAERTGGSVSTLTIQRTQQEDSAVYLCASSLVGRSTGELFFGEGSRLTVL.

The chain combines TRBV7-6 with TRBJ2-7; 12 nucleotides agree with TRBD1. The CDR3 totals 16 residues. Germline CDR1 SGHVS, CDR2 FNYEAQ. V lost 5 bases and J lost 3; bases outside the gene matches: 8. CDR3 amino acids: CASSDRDRGLYYEQYF. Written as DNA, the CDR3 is TGTGCCAGCAGCGACCGGGACAGGGGGCTCTACTACGAGCAGTACTTC.

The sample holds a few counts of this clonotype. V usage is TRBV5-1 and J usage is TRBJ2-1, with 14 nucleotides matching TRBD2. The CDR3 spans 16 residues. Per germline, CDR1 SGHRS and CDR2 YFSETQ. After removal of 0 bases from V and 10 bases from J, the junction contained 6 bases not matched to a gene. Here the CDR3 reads CASSLEGTSGRGEQFF. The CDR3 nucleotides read TGCGCCAGCAGCTTGGAAGGGACTAGCGGGAGAGGCGAGCAGTTCTTC. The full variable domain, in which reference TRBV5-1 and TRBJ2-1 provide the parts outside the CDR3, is KAGVTQTPRYLIKTRGQQVTLSCSPISGHRSVSWYQQTPGQGLQFLFEYFSETQRNKGNFPGRFSGRQFSNSRSEMNVSTLELGDSALYLCASSLEGTSGRGEQFFGPGTRLTVL.

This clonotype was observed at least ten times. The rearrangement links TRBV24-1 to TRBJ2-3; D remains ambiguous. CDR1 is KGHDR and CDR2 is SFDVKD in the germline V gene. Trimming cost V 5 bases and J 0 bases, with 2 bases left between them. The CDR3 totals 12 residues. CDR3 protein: CATSGSTDTQYF. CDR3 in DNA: TGTGCCACCAGTGGCAGCACAGATACGCAGTATTTT.

The CDR3 coding sequence is TGTGCCAGCAGTGAATCCAGGGGAGGTAACGAGCAGTACGTC. Amino acid sequence: CASSESRGGNEQYV. This sequence joins TRBV2 and TRBJ2-7; either TRBD1 or TRBD2 may fit D (6 bases each). Germline V lookup: CDR1 SNHLY, CDR2 FYNNEI. The CDR3 runs 14 residues. Deletions cut 2 bases from V and 5 bases from J, with 13 bases between.

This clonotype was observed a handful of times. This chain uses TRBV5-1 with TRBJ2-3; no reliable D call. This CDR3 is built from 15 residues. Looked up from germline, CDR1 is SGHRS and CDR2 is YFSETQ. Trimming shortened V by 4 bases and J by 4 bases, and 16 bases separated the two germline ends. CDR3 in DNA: TGCGCCAGCAGCGTCGGCTCCTCGGGCCCAGATACGCAGTATTTT. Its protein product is CASSVGSSGPDTQYF.

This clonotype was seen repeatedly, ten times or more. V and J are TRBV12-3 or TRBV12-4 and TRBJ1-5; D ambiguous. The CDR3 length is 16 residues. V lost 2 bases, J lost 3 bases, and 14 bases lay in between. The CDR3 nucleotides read TGTGCCAGCAGTTTAAGGCCACCGGGTGTCAATCAGCCCCAGCATTTT. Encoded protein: CASSLRPPGVNQPQHF.

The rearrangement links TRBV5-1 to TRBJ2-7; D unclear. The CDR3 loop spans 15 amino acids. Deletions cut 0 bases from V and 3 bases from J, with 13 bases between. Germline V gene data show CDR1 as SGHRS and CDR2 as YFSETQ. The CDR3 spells CASSLVGSSGYEQYF. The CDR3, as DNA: TGCGCCAGCAGCTTGGTGGGTTCCAGTGGCTACGAGCAGTACTTC.

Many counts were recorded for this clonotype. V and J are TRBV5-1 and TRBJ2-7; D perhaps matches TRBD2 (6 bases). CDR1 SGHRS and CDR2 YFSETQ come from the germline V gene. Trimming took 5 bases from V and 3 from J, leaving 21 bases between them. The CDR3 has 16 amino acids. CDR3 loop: CASRPTLGWGDYEQYF. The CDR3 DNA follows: TGCGCCAGCAGGCCCACCCTCGGGTGGGGGGACTACGAGCAGTACTTC.

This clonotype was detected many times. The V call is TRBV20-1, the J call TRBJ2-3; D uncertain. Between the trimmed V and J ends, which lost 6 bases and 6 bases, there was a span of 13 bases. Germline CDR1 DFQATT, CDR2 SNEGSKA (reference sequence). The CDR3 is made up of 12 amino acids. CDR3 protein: CSAPPLGDTQYF. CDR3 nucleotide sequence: TGCAGTGCCCCCCCACTTGGGGATACGCAGTATTTT.

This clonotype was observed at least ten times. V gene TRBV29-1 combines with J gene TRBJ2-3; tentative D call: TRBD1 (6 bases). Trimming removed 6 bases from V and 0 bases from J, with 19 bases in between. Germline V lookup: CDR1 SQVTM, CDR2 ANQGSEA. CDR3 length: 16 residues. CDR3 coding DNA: TGCAGCGTCGCAAGCGTGCCAGGGGAGAGCACAGATACGCAGTATTTT. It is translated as CSVASVPGESTDTQYF.

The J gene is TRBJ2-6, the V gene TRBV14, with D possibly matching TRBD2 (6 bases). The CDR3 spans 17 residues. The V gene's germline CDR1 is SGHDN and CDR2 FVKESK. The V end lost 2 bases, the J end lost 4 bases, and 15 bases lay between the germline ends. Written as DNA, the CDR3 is TGTGCCAGCAGCCAAAGCCAACTAGCTCTGGGGGCCAACGTCCTGACTTTC. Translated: CASSQSQLALGANVLTF.

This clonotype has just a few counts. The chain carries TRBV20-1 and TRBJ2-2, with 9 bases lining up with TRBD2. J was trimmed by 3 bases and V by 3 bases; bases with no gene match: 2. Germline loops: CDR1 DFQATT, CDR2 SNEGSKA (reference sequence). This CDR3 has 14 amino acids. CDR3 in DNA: TGCAGTGCTAGGACTAGCGGAGACACCGGGGAGCTGTTTTTT. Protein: CSARTSGDTGELFF.

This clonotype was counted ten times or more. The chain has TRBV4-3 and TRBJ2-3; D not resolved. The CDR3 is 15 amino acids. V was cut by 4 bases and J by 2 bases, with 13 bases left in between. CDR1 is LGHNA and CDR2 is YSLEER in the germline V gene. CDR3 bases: TGCGCCAGCAGCCCCGATAGCCGCTTCACAGATACGCAGTATTTT. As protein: CASSPDSRFTDTQYF.

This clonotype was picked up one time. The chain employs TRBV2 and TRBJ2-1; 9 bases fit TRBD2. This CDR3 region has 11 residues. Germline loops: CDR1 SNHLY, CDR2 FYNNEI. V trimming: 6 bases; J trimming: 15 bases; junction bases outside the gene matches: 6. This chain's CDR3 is CASSISGRLFF. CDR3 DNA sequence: TGTGCCAGCAGCATTAGCGGGAGACTGTTCTTC. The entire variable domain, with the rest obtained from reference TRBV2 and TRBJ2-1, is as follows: EPEVTQTPSHQVTQMGQEVILRCVPISNHLYFYWYRQILGQKVEFLVSFYNNEISEKSEIFDDQFSVERPDGSNFTLKIRSTKLEDSAMYFCASSISGRLFFGPGTRLTVL.

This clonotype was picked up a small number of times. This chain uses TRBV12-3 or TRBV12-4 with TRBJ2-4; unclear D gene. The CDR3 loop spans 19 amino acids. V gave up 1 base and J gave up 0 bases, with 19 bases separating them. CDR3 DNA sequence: TGTGCCAGCAGTTTAGGTCCCTACGCCAACACACTAGCCAAAAACATTCAGTACTTC. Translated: CASSLGPYANTLAKNIQYF.

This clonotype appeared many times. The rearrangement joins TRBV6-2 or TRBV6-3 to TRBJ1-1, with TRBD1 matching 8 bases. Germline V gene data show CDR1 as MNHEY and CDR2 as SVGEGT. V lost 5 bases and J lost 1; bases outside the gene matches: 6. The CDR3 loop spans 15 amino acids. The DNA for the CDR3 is TGTGCCAGCAGTCTGACAGGGGAGTGGAACACTGAAGCTTTCTTT. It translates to CASSLTGEWNTEAFF.

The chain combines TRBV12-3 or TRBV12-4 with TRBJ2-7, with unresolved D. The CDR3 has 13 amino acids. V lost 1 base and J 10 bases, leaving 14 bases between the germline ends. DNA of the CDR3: TGTGCCAGCAGTTTAGGAACACGGACCCACCAGTACGTC. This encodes CASSLGTRTHQYV.